The 13 T cell receptor beta chains reported below all come from one sample, sequenced in a study of blood T cell repertoires in COVID-19. Measured with immunoSEQ multiplex PCR; TCRdb has only the in-frame clones, and not every one. The data contain fewer than 350,000 clones, around 85% of them singletons. Sequencing was done on a sample of peripheral blood. The receptors originated from a human donor in a cohort sampled during active COVID-19.

The V call is TRBV10-2, the J call TRBJ2-7; TRBD1 is a possible D gene (6 bases). Germline V lookup: CDR1 WSHSY, CDR2 SAAADI. The V and J ends lost 5 bases and 3 bases respectively, with 23 bases between them. The CDR3 covers 17 residues. The CDR3 DNA reads as TGCGCCAGCAGTTACCAATACTACAGGGAAGGGGGCTACGAGCAGTACTTC. It specifies CASSYQYYREGGYEQYF.

The CDR3 here is CASSEAPGTRLYGYTF. The CDR3 DNA reads TGTGCCAGCAGTGAAGCGCCCGGGACTCGACTATATGGCTACACCTTC. This chain connects TRBV6-1 to TRBJ1-2; D perhaps matches TRBD1 (5 bases). Germline values: CDR1 MNHNS, CDR2 SASEGT. Deletions cut 0 bases from V and 5 bases from J, with 16 bases between. The CDR3 is made up of 16 amino acids.

The rearrangement links TRBV30 to TRBJ1-1; D is unresolved. Deletions cut 2 bases from V and 0 bases from J, with 13 bases between. Germline assignment: CDR1 GTSNPN and CDR2 SVGIG (reference sequence). The CDR3 covers 15 residues. CDR3 residues: CAWSSWSNLNTEAFF. For the CDR3, the DNA is TGTGCCTGGAGTTCGTGGAGCAACCTGAACACTGAAGCTTTCTTT.

The chain employs TRBV5-1 and TRBJ2-7, with D perhaps matching TRBD2 (6 bases). V lost 5 bases and J lost 2, with 14 bases in between. CDR1 is SGHRS and CDR2 is YFSETQ in the germline V gene. The CDR3 length is 14 residues. The DNA for the CDR3 is TGCGCCAGCAGTAAGGGCGGGGACGCCTACGAGCAGTACTTC. Protein product: CASSKGGDAYEQYF.

The table lists this clone with a few counts. The rearrangement uses TRBV4-1 and TRBJ1-6; D not resolved. With 6 bases removed from V and 0 bases from J, the gap between germline ends came to 12 bases. The CDR3 runs to 16 residues. Germline V gene lookup returns CDR1 MGHRA and CDR2 YSYEKL. For the CDR3, the DNA is TGCGCCAGCAGTGCGGGAGGAAACTCCTATAATTCACCCCTCCACTTT. Translating it yields CASSAGGNSYNSPLHF.

V is TRBV7-2 and J is TRBJ2-1, with 8 bases aligning to TRBD2. Trimming took 5 bases from V and 8 from J; bases not matched to a gene: 20. Germline V lookup: CDR1 SGHTA, CDR2 FQGNSA. This CDR3 is built from 18 residues. The CDR3 sequence is CASSPRLSSGGRGDEQFF. For the CDR3, the DNA is TGTGCCAGCAGCCCCAGATTGTCTAGTGGGGGGCGGGGGGATGAGCAGTTCTTC.

The chain couples TRBV3-1 (or the pseudogene TRBV3-2) to TRBJ1-1; D uncertain. The germline V gene has CDR1 LGHDT and CDR2 YNNKEL (reference sequence). V lost 0 bases, J lost 1 base, and 6 bases lay in between. The CDR3 sequence is 14 residues long. CDR3 protein: CASSQDFGNTEAFF. DNA for the CDR3: TGTGCCAGCAGCCAAGATTTCGGGAACACTGAAGCTTTCTTT.

The chain has TRBV7-8 and TRBJ2-3; D call uncertain. The CDR3 is made up of 12 amino acids. Germline V gives CDR1 SGHVS, CDR2 FQNEAQ. The V gene lost 5 bases and the J gene lost 4 bases, with 7 bases spanning the gap. DNA for the CDR3: TGTGCCAGCAGCCGTGTCGCAGATACGCAGTATTTT. It specifies CASSRVADTQYF.

This clone was detected only once. CDR3 residues: CAWTPGTGDYGYTF. CDR3 sequence (DNA): TGTGCCTGGACCCCCGGGACAGGAGACTATGGCTACACCTTC. The chain recombines TRBV30 with TRBJ1-2, with TRBD1 matching over 8 bases. This CDR3 spans 14 amino acids. Germline V CDR1 and CDR2: GTSNPN, SVGIG (reference sequence). The J segment lost 3 bases and the V segment lost 4 bases, leaving 7 bases of the junction unmatched.

This sequence joins TRBV29-1 and TRBJ1-1; D perhaps matches TRBD1 (5 bases). V was trimmed by 3 bases and J by 3 bases, leaving 11 bases between them. The CDR3 has 13 residues. The germline CDR1 and CDR2 sequences are SQVTM and ANQGSEA. The CDR3 coding sequence is TGCAGCGTTGAGCGGGGCGGTGACACTGAAGCTTTCTTT. Protein sequence: CSVERGGDTEAFF.

This clone was picked up one time. Other DNA sequences in this sample translate to the same CDR3. The CDR3 coding sequence is TGTGCCACCAGTGATTCCGTATCCTACGAGCAGTACTTC. It translates to CATSDSVSYEQYF. J is TRBJ2-7 and V is TRBV24-1; D gene unclear. CDR1 is KGHDR, CDR2 SFDVKD, per germline. The CDR3 is made up of 13 amino acids. V gave up 2 bases and J gave up 1 base, with 5 bases separating them.

V gene TRBV12-3 or TRBV12-4 combines with J gene TRBJ2-3; tentatively, D is TRBD2 (5 bases). The V end was cut by 7 bases, the J end by 4 bases, with 12 bases between. CDR3 length: 13 amino acids. The DNA for the CDR3 is TGTGCCAGCAATTCACTAGTGTCAGATACGCAGTATTTT. Its protein is CASNSLVSDTQYF.

The V call is TRBV27, the J call TRBJ1-1, with TRBD1 identical over 12 bases. The junction had 3 bases not matched to a gene; V was cut back by 6 bases and J by 10 bases. The CDR3 is made up of 12 amino acids. The V gene's germline CDR1 is MNHEY and CDR2 SMNVEV (reference sequence). The CDR3 loop reads CASSRDRGRAFF. For the CDR3, the DNA is TGTGCCAGCAGCCGGGACAGGGGGCGAGCTTTCTTT.